Included here is one T cell receptor (beta chain) sequence, with context. Four subsets defined by CD45RA and CD27 were sorted after CD3, CD4, CD8 and live/dead staining. Two oligonucleotides, mixed equimolar, formed the beta constant-region primer covering TRBC1 and TRBC2. Four rounds of PCR amplified the ligated cDNA using nested alpha and beta constant-region primers plus SP2. TCRdb fed the UMI-ligation and nested PCR reads into MiXCR, producing one record per CDR3 protein. The sample includes just over 80,000 distinct CDR3 sequences, approximately 10% of them seen just once. This sample was taken from a study of naive and memory T cell subsets. Germline V lookup: CDR1 SEHNR, CDR2 FQNEAQ (reference sequence). This CDR3 is built from 14 residues. V shed 10 bases and J shed 2 bases, with 16 bases lying between them.

Source material: naive CD8+ T cells from blood. V gene TRBV7-9 combines with J gene TRBJ2-3; D not resolved. This sequence originates from a human donor in good health. The CDR3 DNA sequence: TGTGCCACCCGCCCTGCCGTGGACACAGATACGCAGTATTTT. Its protein product is CATRPAVDTDTQYF. Variable domain in full (rest from reference TRBV7-9 and TRBJ2-3): DTGVSQNPRHKITKRGQNVTFRCDPISEHNRLYWYRQTLGQGPEFLTYFQNEAQLEKSRLLSDRFSAERPKGSFSTLEIQRTEQGDSAMYLCATRPAVDTDTQYFGPGTRLTVL.